Described below is a single TCR beta chain sequence and its context. Its target is unknown. Produced via immunoSEQ multiplex PCR; TCRdb's table is partial and in-frame only. This sample has more than 40,000 clones, with 65% to 85% found just once. The sample belongs to a study of T cells in tumors after PD-1 blockade. Turning to the study itself: Peripheral blood samples averaged about 33,000 unique clonotypes and over 95,000 templates.

Trimming removed 5 bases from V and 2 bases from J; junction bases left unmatched: 7. This CDR3 has 16 residues. The germline gives CDR1 SGHVS, CDR2 FNYEAQ. Findings of the study overall: Approximately 41% of tumor TCR clonotypes were also found in blood.

Source: PBMCs, taken before anti-PD-1 therapy. This rearrangement joins TRBV7-6 to TRBJ2-3, with 10 bases aligning to TRBD2. This TCR was sampled from a human donor with advanced basal cell or squamous cell carcinoma (not recorded which). The CDR3: CASSPRTSGVTDTQYF. CDR3 DNA sequence: TGTGCCAGCAGCCCCCGGACTAGCGGAGTCACAGATACGCAGTATTTT.